This T cell receptor beta chain was obtained from a study of untreated major depressive disorder. Findings and limits, study-wide: CD4+ T cells from depressed patients used TRBV05-01 (Vbeta 5.1) more often than controls. Private clones made up every subject's top five TRBV05-01 clones.

This CDR3 spans 16 amino acids. Trimming removed 4 bases from V and 7 bases from J; junction bases left unmatched: 11. Germline assignment: CDR1 SGHAT and CDR2 FQNNGV. Concerning this clone: Its antigen is undetermined.

Only in-frame clones appear in the TCRdb table, and some are missing; sequencing was by immunoSEQ multiplex PCR. The sample shows 23,000 or so clones, around 90% of them seen only once. Patients had moderate to severe depression. From thawed PBMCs, CD4+ T cells were purified by negative selection. This receptor was identified in a woman aged 25 to 39 with major depressive disorder. The specimen sequenced was CD4+ T cells from PBMCs. The chain combines TRBV11-2 with TRBJ2-1; 9 bases are shared with TRBD2. As DNA, the CDR3 is TGTGCCAGCAGCTCCAGTCTCGGCGGGAGGGGGAATGAGCAGTTCTTC. Residues: CASSSSLGGRGNEQFF.